These T cell receptor beta chains were read from a single sample in a study of cytomegalovirus exposure and HLA in healthy donors. TCRdb keeps only in-frame clones here, not all; method: immunoSEQ multiplex PCR. The sample records over 150,000 clones, 85% being singletons. The sequencing sample was made of PBMCs. Every receptor here comes from a man between 18 and 29 years old in good health and CMV-seropositive. Both conserved end residues are part of each CDR3.

v_call cdr3_aa
TRBV19 CATLNRVGSYNEQFF
TRBV30 CAWSPGQNTEAFF
TRBV5-1 CASSPGTGGWDQETQYF
TRBV6-5 CASSIGQGYTGELFF
TRBV11-3 CASSSGLADFSTDTQYF
TRBV9 CASSPAPPTGEAFF
TRBV5-4 CASSAAQEGNTEAFF
TRBV7-9 CASSPQGRQYF
TRBV7-9 CASSPASLYNEQFF
TRBV30 CASWDKVGLLPGELFF
TRBV9 CASSVGGPYNEQFF
TRBV5-4 CASSLRGNYEQYF
TRBV7-8 CASSPDWSGSLDTQYF
TRBV5-1 CASSTEGLAGEDEQFF
TRBV5-4 CASSSKNSPLVSYTF
TRBV10-2 CASNGQGGNYEQYF
TRBV9 CASSPNGSPGGGADTQYF
TRBV2 CASSEELVRINNEQFF
TRBV6-1 CASLASGTDDEQFF
TRBV6-6 CASRSSGGASTDTQYF
TRBV2 CASTEYQETQYF
TRBV5-1 CASSRTGGQETQYF
TRBV2 CASSFERGELFF
TRBV6-1 CASSVSTGELFF